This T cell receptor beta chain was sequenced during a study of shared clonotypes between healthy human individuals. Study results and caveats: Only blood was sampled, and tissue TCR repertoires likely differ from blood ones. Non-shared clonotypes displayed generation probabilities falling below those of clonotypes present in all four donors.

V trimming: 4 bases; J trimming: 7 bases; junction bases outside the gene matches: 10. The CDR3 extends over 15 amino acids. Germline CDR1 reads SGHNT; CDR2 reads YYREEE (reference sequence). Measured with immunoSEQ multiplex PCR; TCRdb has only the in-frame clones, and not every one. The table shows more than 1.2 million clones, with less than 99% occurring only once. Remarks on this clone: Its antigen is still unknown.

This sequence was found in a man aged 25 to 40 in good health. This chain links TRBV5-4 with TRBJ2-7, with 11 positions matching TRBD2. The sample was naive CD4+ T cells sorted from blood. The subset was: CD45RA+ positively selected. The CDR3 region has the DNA TGTGCCAGCAGCCGTCAAAGGGGACTAGCGGAGGAGCAGTACTTC. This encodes CASSRQRGLAEEQYF.